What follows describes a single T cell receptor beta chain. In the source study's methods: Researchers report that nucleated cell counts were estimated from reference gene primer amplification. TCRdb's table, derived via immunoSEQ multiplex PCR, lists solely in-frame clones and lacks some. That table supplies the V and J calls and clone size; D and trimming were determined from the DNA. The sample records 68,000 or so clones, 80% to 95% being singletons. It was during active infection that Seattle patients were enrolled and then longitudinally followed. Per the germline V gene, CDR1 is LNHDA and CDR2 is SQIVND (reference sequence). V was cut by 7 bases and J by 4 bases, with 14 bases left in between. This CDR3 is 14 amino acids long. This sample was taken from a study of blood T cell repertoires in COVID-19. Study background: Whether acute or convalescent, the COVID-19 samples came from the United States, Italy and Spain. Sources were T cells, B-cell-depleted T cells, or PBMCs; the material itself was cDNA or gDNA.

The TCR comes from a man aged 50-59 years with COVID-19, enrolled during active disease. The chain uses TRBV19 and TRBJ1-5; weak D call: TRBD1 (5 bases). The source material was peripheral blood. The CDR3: CASNEQASNQPQHF. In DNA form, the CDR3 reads TGTGCCAGTAACGAACAGGCGTCTAATCAGCCCCAGCATTTT.